One and the same sample provided the 23 T cell receptor beta chains below, sequenced in a study of cytomegalovirus exposure and HLA in healthy donors. Generated by immunoSEQ multiplex PCR, the TCRdb table keeps only in-frame clones and is missing some. The sample yields 130,000 or so clones, approximately 81% seen once. The material sequenced was PBMCs. These receptors were collected from a young woman in good health and CMV-seronegative.

The J gene is TRBJ2-7, the V gene TRBV11-3, with TRBD2 matching over 8 bases. The germline V gene has CDR1 SGHNT and CDR2 YENEEA. The CDR3 consists of 15 residues. Trimming removed 3 bases from V and 5 bases from J; junction bases left unmatched: 9. Here the CDR3 DNA reads TGTGCCAGCAGCTTCCAAGCGGGGGCGTTCGACGAGCAGTACTTC. Protein sequence: CASSFQAGAFDEQYF.

This sequence joins TRBV27 and TRBJ2-7, with D perhaps matching TRBD1 (5 bases). Germline V gives CDR1 MNHEY, CDR2 SMNVEV (reference sequence). The CDR3 length is 16 residues. Trimming left V 6 bases short and J 5 bases short, with 23 bases between. This CDR3 reads CASRRQSRVFLDEQYF. Written as DNA, the CDR3 is TGTGCCAGCAGGCGACAGAGTCGCGTCTTCCTGGACGAGCAGTACTTC.

This chain links TRBV19 with TRBJ2-3; D is uncertain. The CDR3 spans 13 residues. Trimming removed 4 bases from V and 0 bases from J, with 5 bases in between. Per the germline V gene, CDR1 is LNHDA and CDR2 is SQIVND (reference sequence). The DNA of the CDR3 is TGTGCCAGTAGTACCCAGAGCACAGATACGCAGTATTTT. Its translation: CASSTQSTDTQYF.

The table lists this clone with a count of one. The V and J genes are TRBV9 and TRBJ1-3; 8 bases fit TRBD1. The CDR3 is made up of 16 amino acids. J gave up 2 bases and V 4 bases, and 8 bases lay outside the gene matches. Germline CDR1 and CDR2: SGDLS and YYNGEE. In DNA form, the CDR3 reads TGTGCCAGCAGCCCTGGGCACAGGGGGGCTGGAAACACCATATATTTT. Translated, it gives CASSPGHRGAGNTIYF.

With respect to this clone: The sample holds other DNA sequences that translate to the same CDR3. The V and J genes are TRBV11-3 and TRBJ2-3, with 8 bases aligning to TRBD1. CDR1 and CDR2 from the germline V gene are SGHNT and YENEEA. The CDR3 totals 15 residues. V dropped 5 bases and J dropped 1; count of bases not matched to a gene: 5. The CDR3 protein is CASSPGGGGTDTQYF. DNA of the CDR3: TGTGCCAGCAGCCCAGGGGGCGGGGGCACAGATACGCAGTATTTT.

This chain uses TRBV10-2 with TRBJ1-6, with D perhaps matching TRBD1 (5 bases). Germline V gives CDR1 WSHSY, CDR2 SAAADI. V lost 5 bases to trimming and J lost 6 bases, with 8 bases between them. CDR3 size: 13 residues. The CDR3 DNA sequence: TGCGCCAGCAGTAGACAGATTAATTCACCCCTCCACTTT. Protein product: CASSRQINSPLHF.

The chain recombines TRBV2 with TRBJ1-1, with TRBD1 identical over 8 bases. Germline-derived CDR1 and CDR2 are SNHLY and FYNNEI. V lost 5 bases and J lost 2; bases outside the gene matches: 4. The CDR3 has 14 residues. The CDR3 coding sequence is TGTGCCAGCAGTTCAGGACAGGGAAACACTGAAGCTTTCTTT. Its protein product is CASSSGQGNTEAFF.

The chain links TRBV30 to TRBJ2-7; perhaps TRBD2 as D (6 bases). The CDR3 runs 12 residues. Germline CDR1 GTSNPN, CDR2 SVGIG (reference sequence). CDR3 loop: CASHQGGDEQYF. CDR3 DNA sequence: TGTGCATCACACCAAGGCGGGGACGAGCAGTACTTC.

This clone has only one observation. V usage is TRBV27 and J usage is TRBJ2-1; TRBD2 might be the D (6 bases). Germline loops: CDR1 MNHEY, CDR2 SMNVEV (reference sequence). The CDR3 contains 15 residues. Trimming left V 7 bases short and J 5 bases short, with 18 bases between. The CDR3 loop is CASIQGGGLHNEQFF. The CDR3 DNA follows: TGTGCCAGCATCCAGGGTGGAGGGCTCCACAATGAGCAGTTCTTC.

The V gene is TRBV2, the J gene TRBJ2-2, with 13 positions matching TRBD2. The length of the CDR3 is 16 residues. V trimming: 10 bases; J trimming: 2 bases; junction bases outside the gene matches: 7. The germline CDR1 and CDR2 sequences are SNHLY and FYNNEI. CDR3 amino acids: CATWTSGGLNTGELFF. The CDR3 DNA is TGTGCCACATGGACTAGCGGGGGCCTAAACACCGGGGAGCTGTTTTTT.

This chain joins TRBV7-2 and TRBJ2-5; D is perhaps TRBD2 (5 bases). There are 13 residues in the CDR3. Germline CDR1 SGHTA, CDR2 FQGNSA. Between the trimmed V and J ends, which lost 6 bases and 5 bases, there was a span of 13 bases. CDR3 region: CASSIDGMETQYF. In DNA form, the CDR3 reads TGTGCCAGCAGTATCGACGGGATGGAGACCCAGTACTTC.

This clone occurred once. The genes are TRBV27 and TRBJ2-7, with no clear D. Germline values: CDR1 MNHEY, CDR2 SMNVEV (reference sequence). Between the trimmed V and J ends, which lost 3 bases and 0 bases, there was a span of 9 bases. This CDR3 comprises 14 residues. As DNA, the CDR3 is TGTGCCAGCAGTTTCGGCGGTAGCTCCTACGAGCAGTACTTC. Translated: CASSFGGSSYEQYF.

This clone has only a few counts. CDR3: CASSHQGLNTEAFF. CDR3 coding DNA: TGTGCCAGCAGCCACCAGGGGCTGAACACTGAAGCTTTCTTT. The V call is TRBV14, the J call TRBJ1-1, with a weak D call TRBD1 (6 bases). The CDR3 loop spans 14 amino acids. Germline V gene data show CDR1 as SGHDN and CDR2 as FVKESK. V gave up 3 bases and J gave up 0 bases, with 8 bases separating them. Looking up the rest from reference TRBV14 and TRBJ1-1 gives the full variable domain: EAGVTQFPSHSVIEKGQTVTLRCDPISGHDNLYWYRRVMGKEIKFLLHFVKESKQDESGMPNNRFLAERTGGTYSTLKVQPAELEDSGVYFCASSHQGLNTEAFFGQGTRLTVV.

This chain connects TRBV27 to TRBJ2-7, with D perhaps matching TRBD2 (6 bases). Germline CDR1 and CDR2: MNHEY and SMNVEV (reference sequence). The CDR3 is made up of 14 amino acids. The ends were cut back, 6 bases at V and 4 bases at J, with 16 bases in the middle. CDR3 nucleotides: TGTGCCAGCAGCCCCCACGGGGGAAGTTACGAGCAGTACTTC. This gives the protein CASSPHGGSYEQYF.

The J gene is TRBJ2-5, the V gene TRBV6-5; 8 bases line up with TRBD2. Germline trimming cut 5 bases from V and 5 bases from J; bases unmatched to any gene: 7. This CDR3 has 14 residues. Germline assignment: CDR1 MNHEY and CDR2 SVGAGI. The chain's CDR3 is CASSPPGGMETQYF. CDR3 sequence (DNA): TGTGCCAGCAGTCCCCCGGGGGGGATGGAGACCCAGTACTTC.

J is TRBJ1-1 and V is TRBV30; a possible D gene is TRBD1 (6 bases). In germline, CDR1 is GTSNPN, CDR2 SVGIG (reference sequence). This CDR3 comprises 15 residues. V gave up 0 bases and J gave up 2 bases, with 13 bases separating them. The CDR3 region is CAWSVRGGPNTEAFF. CDR3 nucleotide sequence: TGTGCCTGGAGTGTACGGGGGGGGCCCAACACTGAAGCTTTCTTT. Full variable domain (missing parts from reference TRBV30 and TRBJ1-1): SQTIHQWPATLVQPVGSPLSLECTVEGTSNPNLYWYRQAAGRGLQLLFYSVGIGQISSEVPQNLSASRPQDRQFILSSKKLLLSDSGFYLCAWSVRGGPNTEAFFGQGTRLTVV.

The chain combines TRBV11-2 with TRBJ2-1, with 8 bases that match TRBD2. V shed 5 bases, J shed 0 bases, and the junction held 12 bases outside the gene matches. The germline gives CDR1 SGHAT, CDR2 FQNNGV. This CDR3 has 18 amino acids. The CDR3 bases are TGTGCCAGCAGCCCCCGACCTGGCGGGGGGCTCTCCTACAATGAGCAGTTCTTC. Residues: CASSPRPGGGLSYNEQFF. The whole variable domain, filled in from reference TRBV11-2 and TRBJ2-1, reads EAGVAQSPRYKIIEKRQSVAFWCNPISGHATLYWYQQILGQGPKLLIQFQNNGVVDDSQLPKDRFSAERLKGVDSTLKIQPAKLEDSAVYLCASSPRPGGGLSYNEQFFGPGTRLTVL.

Concerning this clone: The junction and the germline gene differ at one end; a read error may be behind it. J is TRBJ2-3 and V is TRBV4-1, with TRBD2 as a possible D gene (5 bases). Germline values: CDR1 MGHRA, CDR2 YSYEKL. The CDR3 sequence is 14 residues long. The CDR3 sequence: CASSKDDRRASQYF. CDR3 nucleotides: TGCGCCAGCAGCAAAGACGATCGGCGGGCGTCGCAGTATTTT.

This clone was detected only a few times. The J gene is TRBJ2-5, the V gene TRBV12-5; TRBD2 is a possible D gene (5 bases). CDR3 length equals 14 residues. V dropped 1 base and J dropped 1 base, with 7 bases sitting between them. CDR1 and CDR2 (germline): LGHNT, FRNRAP. The CDR3 DNA is TGTGCTAGTGGTTTGGGGAGGTTCCAAGAGACCCAGTACTTC. Its translation is CASGLGRFQETQYF.

V and J are TRBV9 and TRBJ2-2; 8 bases are a match to TRBD2. Looked up from germline, CDR1 is SGDLS and CDR2 is YYNGEE. The ends lost 4 bases at V and 7 bases at J; junction bases unmatched: 6. CDR3 length equals 14 residues. Written as DNA, the CDR3 is TGTGCCAGCAGCCTCGGGGGGGCTGGCGGGGAGCTGTTTTTT. Protein: CASSLGGAGGELFF. The full variable domain, in which reference TRBV9 and TRBJ2-2 provide the parts outside the CDR3, is DSGVTQTPKHLITATGQRVTLRCSPRSGDLSVYWYQQSLDQGLQFLIQYYNGEERAKGNILERFSAQQFPDLHSELNLSSLELGDSALYFCASSLGGAGGELFFGEGSRLTVL.

The chain links TRBV6-6 to TRBJ1-1; a possible D gene is TRBD1 (5 bases). Germline assignment: CDR1 MNHNY and CDR2 SVGAGI (reference sequence). V was trimmed by 8 bases and J by 4 bases, leaving 14 bases between them. The CDR3 is made up of 13 amino acids. CDR3 nucleotide sequence: TGTGCCAGCGGCGAGACCGGGGGCACTGAAGCTTTCTTT. Protein: CASGETGGTEAFF.

This clone appeared a single time. This chain joins TRBV7-9 and TRBJ2-5; 8 nucleotides agree with TRBD1. The germline CDR1 and CDR2 sequences are SEHNR and FQNEAQ (reference sequence). This CDR3 has 16 residues. V gave up 5 bases and J gave up 1 base; unmatched junction bases: 9. Here the CDR3 DNA reads TGTGCCAGCAGCATTTACAGGGGGATCGGCCAAGAGACCCAGTACTTC. Its translation is CASSIYRGIGQETQYF. The full variable domain, its missing parts supplied by reference TRBV7-9 and TRBJ2-5, is DTGVSQNPRHKITKRGQNVTFRCDPISEHNRLYWYRQTLGQGPEFLTYFQNEAQLEKSRLLSDRFSAERPKGSFSTLEIQRTEQGDSAMYLCASSIYRGIGQETQYFGPGTRLLVL.

The DNA of the CDR3 is TGTGCCAGTAGTCCGGGACAGGTGTCGGGAAACACCATATATTTT. This gives the protein CASSPGQVSGNTIYF. The chain has TRBV19 and TRBJ1-3; 8 nucleotides agree with TRBD1. V shed 5 bases and J 4 bases; nucleotides not matched to a gene: 7. The CDR3 contains 15 residues. Germline V gene sequence: CDR1 LNHDA, CDR2 SQIVND (reference sequence).